Here is one T cell receptor beta chain with its context. The clone's antigen remains unknown. Qualities for individual bases were not recorded, and no much larger clone is one base off. The data stem from a study of blood T cell repertoires in COVID-19 (dated by TCRdb to 2020 to 2022). Regarding the complete study: Collaborator samples came from the United States, Italy and Spain and covered acute and convalescent phases of COVID-19. The prospective study material was composed of cDNA or gDNA derived from T cells, B-cell-depleted T cells, or PBMCs. Deeply sampled blood TCRbeta repertoires from subjects exposed to, actively infected with, or recovered from COVID-19 were included in the dataset. The repertoires were made available in a free public database intended to serve as a resource for research on the immune response to SARS-CoV-2. Samples were obtained from the ongoing ImmuneRACE study (first 160 participants) and from some 1,300 subjects provided by 6 global collaborators. Sample metadata almost always included a de-identified subject ID, COVID-19 status, age in years and sex. Where available, HLA class I and class II types were taken from metadata supplied by the sample provider and were not determined by assay-based typing.

According to the germline V gene (reference sequence), CDR1 reads MNHEY and CDR2 reads SMNVEV. The cysteine opens and the phenylalanine closes a CDR3 of 13 amino acids. Only CDR3 DNA is held: 39 bases, read in frame from base 1. Relative to germline, V is 3 bases shorter and J is 11 bases shorter, with 16 bases between their ends. TCRbeta CDR3 regions were amplified from genomic DNA using the immunoSEQ Assay, a bias-controlled multiplex PCR. As for how the authors treated the data: The number of nucleated cells in each sample was estimated from the amplification of reference gene primers within the assay. To quantify the absolute abundance of each unique TCRbeta CDR3 rearrangement, sequence reads were collapsed and filtered. For each sample, productive Simpson clonality was calculated as the square root of Simpson's diversity index over productive rearrangements. TCRdb carries this immuneACCESS record with in-frame sequences only. Its versions omit some clonotypes, under half of them owing to an unresolved V gene in the studies checked, with the rest unexplained. That table is the source of V, J and clone size, and D and trimming were worked out from the DNA. Within this sample are 110,000 to 150,000 clones, with roughly 90% of them counted one time only. The top ten hold 1.5% to 2% of the sample.

Study-wide findings and limitations: The quantity of clinical and demographic metadata differed by source and by participant and was supplied without curation.

Whole blood was collected in K2EDTA tubes by collaborating institutions according to the institutions' own protocols. For TCRbeta analysis, collaborators shipped samples in one of three forms: frozen whole blood, isolated PBMCs, or DNA extracted from either of those sample types. In this chain, TRBV27 is recombined with TRBJ1-1; a tentative D call is TRBD1 (5 bases match). The TCR comes from a man aged 65 to 79 with acute or convalescent COVID-19. The sample consisted of peripheral blood. In nucleotide form, the sequence is TGTGCCAGCAGTTTGTTCTGGGGCAATGTTGCTTTCTTT. This is translated as CASSLFWGNVAFF.